This TCR beta chain is drawn from a study of blood T cells in healthy people across ages. Study observations and caveats: Unsorted PBMC input precluded a conclusive naive versus antigen-experienced comparison. When set beside aged donors, long-lived donors presented more naive CD4+ cells and higher diversity.

Per sample, no less than 6 micrograms of total RNA were extracted. There are a few counts of this clonotype. Its matching antigen is unknown. Per germline, CDR1 DFQATT and CDR2 SNEGSKA (reference sequence). Trimming took 1 base from V and 5 from J; bases not matched to a gene: 7. The CDR3 covers 15 residues. Alongside a J-beta primer mix, a sample-barcoded 5' primer served in a second PCR lasting roughly 6 to 12 cycles. TCRdb redid the calling of the 5' RACE reads with MiXCR, one entry per CDR3 protein. The table lists around 990,000 distinct CDR3 sequences, 20% to 25% of them singletons. The sample also formed part of further work on T cells of mothers and their children. That source adds: Mother-child pairs who were related displayed a slightly higher overlap than unrelated pairs, a difference that was non-significant.

This chain connects TRBV20-1 to TRBJ2-5, with TRBD2 matching over 10 bases. This TCR was sampled from a girl under 10 years old in good health. Input material: blood. The CDR3 region is CSARVSGGPEETQYF. The CDR3 coding sequence is TGCAGTGCTAGAGTTAGCGGGGGGCCGGAGGAGACCCAGTACTTC.